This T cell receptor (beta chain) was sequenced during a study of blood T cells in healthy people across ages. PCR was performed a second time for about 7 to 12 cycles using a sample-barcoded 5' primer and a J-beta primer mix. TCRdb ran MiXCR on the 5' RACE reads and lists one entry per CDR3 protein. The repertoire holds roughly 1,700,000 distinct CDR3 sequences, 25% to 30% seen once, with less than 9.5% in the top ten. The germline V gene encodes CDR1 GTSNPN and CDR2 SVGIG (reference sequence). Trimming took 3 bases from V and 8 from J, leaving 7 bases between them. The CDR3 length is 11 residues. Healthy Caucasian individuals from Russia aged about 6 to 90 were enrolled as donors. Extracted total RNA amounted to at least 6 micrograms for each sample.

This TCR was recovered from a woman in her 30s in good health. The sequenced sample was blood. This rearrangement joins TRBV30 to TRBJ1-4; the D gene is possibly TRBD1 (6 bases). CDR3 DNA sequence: TGTGCCTGGAGCGGACAGGAAAAACTGTTTTTT. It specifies CAWSGQEKLFF.